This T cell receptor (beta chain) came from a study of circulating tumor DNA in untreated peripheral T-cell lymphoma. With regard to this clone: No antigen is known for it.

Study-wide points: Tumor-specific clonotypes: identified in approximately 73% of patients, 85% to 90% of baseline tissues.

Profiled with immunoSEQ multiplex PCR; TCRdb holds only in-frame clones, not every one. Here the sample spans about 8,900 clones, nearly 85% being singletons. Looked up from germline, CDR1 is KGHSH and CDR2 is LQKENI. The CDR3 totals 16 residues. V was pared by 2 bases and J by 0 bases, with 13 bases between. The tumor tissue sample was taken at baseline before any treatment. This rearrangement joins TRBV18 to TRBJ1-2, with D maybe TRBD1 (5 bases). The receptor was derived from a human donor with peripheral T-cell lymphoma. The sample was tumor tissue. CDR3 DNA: TGTGCCAGCTCACCAGCCAGGGTAGATACTAACTATGGCTACACCTTC. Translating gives CASSPARVDTNYGYTF.